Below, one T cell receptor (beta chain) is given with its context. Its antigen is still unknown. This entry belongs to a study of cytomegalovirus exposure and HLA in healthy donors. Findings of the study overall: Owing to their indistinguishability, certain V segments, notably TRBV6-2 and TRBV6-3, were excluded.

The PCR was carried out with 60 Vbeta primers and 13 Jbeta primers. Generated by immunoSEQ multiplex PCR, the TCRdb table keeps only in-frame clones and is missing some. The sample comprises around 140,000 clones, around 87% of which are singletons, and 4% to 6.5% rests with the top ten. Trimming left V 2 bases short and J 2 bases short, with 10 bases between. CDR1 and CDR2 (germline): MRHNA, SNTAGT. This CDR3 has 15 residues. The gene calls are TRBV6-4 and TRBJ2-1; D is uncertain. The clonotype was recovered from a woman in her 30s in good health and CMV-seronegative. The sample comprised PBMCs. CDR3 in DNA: TGTGCCAGCAGTGACGAGGCGCGTCCCTACAATGAGCAGTTCTTC. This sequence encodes CASSDEARPYNEQFF.